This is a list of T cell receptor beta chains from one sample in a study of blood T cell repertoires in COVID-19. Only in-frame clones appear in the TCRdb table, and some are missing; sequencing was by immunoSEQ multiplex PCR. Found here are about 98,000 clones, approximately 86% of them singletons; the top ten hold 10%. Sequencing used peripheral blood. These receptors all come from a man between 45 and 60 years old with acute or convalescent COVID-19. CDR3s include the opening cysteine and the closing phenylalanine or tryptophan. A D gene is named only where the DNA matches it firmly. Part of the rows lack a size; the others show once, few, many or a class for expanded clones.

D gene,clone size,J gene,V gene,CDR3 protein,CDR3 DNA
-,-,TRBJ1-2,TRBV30,CAWSPGGGYTF,TGTGCCTGGAGCCCAGGAGGAGGCTACACCTTC
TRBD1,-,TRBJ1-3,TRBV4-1,CASSDGQGASGNTIYF,TGCGCCAGCAGCGACGGACAGGGGGCGAGCGGAAACACCATATATTTT
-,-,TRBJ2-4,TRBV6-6,CASSSGGPEAKNIQYF,TGTGCCAGCAGTTCGGGGGGCCCCGAGGCCAAAAACATTCAGTACTTC
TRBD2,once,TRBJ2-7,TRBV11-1,CASSLAGLPYEQYF,TGTGCCAGCAGCTTAGCGGGACTACCCTACGAGCAGTACTTC
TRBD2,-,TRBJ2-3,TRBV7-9,CASSRRLATDTQYF,TGTGCCAGCAGCCGCCGACTAGCGACAGATACGCAGTATTTT
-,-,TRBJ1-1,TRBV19,CASSKPDRVNTEAFF,TGTGCCAGTAGCAAACCGGACAGAGTGAACACTGAAGCTTTCTTT
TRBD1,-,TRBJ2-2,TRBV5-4,CASSLRGRLGTGELFF,TGTGCCAGCAGCCTCAGGGGGCGCCTGGGCACCGGGGAGCTGTTTTTT
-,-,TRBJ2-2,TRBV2,CASSQGQRGTGELFF,TGTGCCAGCTCACAGGGTCAGCGAGGCACCGGGGAGCTGTTTTTT
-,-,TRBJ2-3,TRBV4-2,CASSQGSPGDTQYF,TGTGCCAGCAGCCAAGGGTCCCCCGGAGATACGCAGTATTTT
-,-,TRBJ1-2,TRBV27,CATTPRGRRGDGYTF,TGTGCCACAACCCCCCGGGGTAGGAGGGGAGATGGCTACACCTTC
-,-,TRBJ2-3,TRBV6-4,CASSEDHGGAQYF,TGTGCCAGCAGTGAAGATCACGGGGGTGCGCAGTATTTT
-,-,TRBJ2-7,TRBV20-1,CSASTTSGGGRSREQYF,TGCAGTGCTAGTACCACCTCTGGGGGCGGGAGATCGCGGGAGCAGTACTTC
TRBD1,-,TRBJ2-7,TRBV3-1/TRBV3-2,CASSPPRQGITYEQYF,TGTGCCAGCAGCCCACCCCGACAGGGGATCACCTACGAGCAGTACTTC
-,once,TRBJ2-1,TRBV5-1,CASSLGTGYNEQFF,TGCGCCAGCAGCTTGGGCACAGGGTACAATGAGCAGTTCTTC
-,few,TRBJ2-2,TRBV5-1,CASSFRPEKGTGELFF,TGCGCCAGCAGCTTCAGGCCGGAGAAGGGGACCGGGGAGCTGTTTTTT
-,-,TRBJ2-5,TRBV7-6,CASSLIGDGIKETQYF,TGTGCCAGCAGCCTAATTGGAGACGGGATCAAAGAGACCCAGTACTTC
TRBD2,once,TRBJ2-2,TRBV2,CASRTGTSGTGELFF,TGTGCCAGCAGGACCGGGACTAGCGGGACCGGGGAGCTGTTTTTT
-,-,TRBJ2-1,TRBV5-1,CASSLESVPYNEQFF,TGCGCCAGCAGCTTGGAGAGCGTTCCCTACAATGAGCAGTTCTTC
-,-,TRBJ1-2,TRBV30,CAWTTAGVYGYTF,TGTGCCTGGACTACCGCGGGCGTCTATGGCTACACCTTC
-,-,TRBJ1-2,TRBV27,CASSLSPGVDGYTF,TGTGCCAGCAGTTTATCGCCAGGGGTGGACGGCTACACCTTC
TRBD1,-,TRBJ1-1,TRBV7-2,CASSLWDRGPLNTEAFF,TGTGCCAGCAGCTTATGGGACAGGGGTCCCCTCAACACTGAAGCTTTCTTT
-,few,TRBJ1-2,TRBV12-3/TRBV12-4,CASRFSTGNGYTF,TGTGCCAGCAGATTCTCGACAGGAAATGGCTACACCTTC
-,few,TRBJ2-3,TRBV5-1,CASSLSDRTMAGRPDTQYF,TGCGCCAGCAGCTTGTCAGATCGGACTATGGCGGGACGTCCAGATACGCAGTATTTT
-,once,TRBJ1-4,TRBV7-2,CASSPRVANEKLFF,TGTGCCAGCAGCCCACGGGTCGCTAATGAAAAACTGTTTTTT
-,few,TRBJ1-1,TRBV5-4,CASSVQGSYMNTEAFF,TGTGCCAGCAGTGTTCAGGGGTCCTACATGAACACTGAAGCTTTCTTT
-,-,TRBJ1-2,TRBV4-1,CASSPGPQDYGYTF,TGCGCCAGCAGCCCCGGGCCACAGGACTATGGCTACACCTTC
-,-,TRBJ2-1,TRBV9,CASSVELASREQFF,TGTGCCAGCAGCGTAGAACTAGCCAGCCGGGAGCAGTTCTTC
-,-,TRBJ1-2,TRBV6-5,CASTPGGGYGYTF,TGTGCCAGCACCCCGGGCGGGGGCTATGGCTACACCTTC
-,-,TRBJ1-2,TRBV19,CATQDTNYGYTF,TGTGCCACCCAGGACACTAACTATGGCTACACCTTC
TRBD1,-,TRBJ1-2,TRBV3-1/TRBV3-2,CASSQGTGGYGYTF,TGTGCCAGCAGCCAAGGAACAGGGGGCTATGGCTACACCTTC
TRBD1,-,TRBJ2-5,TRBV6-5,CASSKDRVEETQYF,TGTGCCAGCAGCAAGGACAGGGTGGAAGAGACCCAGTACTTC
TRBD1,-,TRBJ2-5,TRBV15,CATSRPDRGLIETQYF,TGTGCCACCAGCAGACCCGACAGGGGCCTGATTGAGACCCAGTACTTC
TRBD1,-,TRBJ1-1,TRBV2,CASRAGQTSWDTEAFF,TGTGCCAGCAGGGCGGGACAGACGTCATGGGACACTGAAGCTTTCTTT
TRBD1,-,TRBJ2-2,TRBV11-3,CASGQGNTGELFF,TGTGCCAGTGGACAGGGGAACACCGGGGAGCTGTTTTTT
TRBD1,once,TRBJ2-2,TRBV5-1,CASSLDRATGELFF,TGCGCCAGCAGCCTGGACAGGGCCACCGGGGAGCTGTTTTTT
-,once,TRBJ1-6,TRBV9,CASSVEGNNSPLHF,TGTGCCAGCAGCGTAGAGGGGAATAATTCACCCCTCCACTTT
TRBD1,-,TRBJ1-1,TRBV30,CAWSETGGAEAFF,TGTGCCTGGAGTGAGACAGGGGGGGCTGAAGCTTTCTTT
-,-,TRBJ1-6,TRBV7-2,CASSLASGSSYNSPLHF,TGTGCCAGCAGCTTGGCGTCGGGTAGCTCCTATAATTCACCCCTCCACTTT